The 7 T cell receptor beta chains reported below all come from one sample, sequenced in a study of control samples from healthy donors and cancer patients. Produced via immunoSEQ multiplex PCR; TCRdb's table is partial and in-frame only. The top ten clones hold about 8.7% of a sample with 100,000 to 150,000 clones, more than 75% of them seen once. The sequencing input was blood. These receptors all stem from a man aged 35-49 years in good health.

CDR3 in amino acids: CASSAHRTDRGRRETQYF. CDR3 nucleotide sequence: TGTGCCAGCAGTGCCCACAGAACTGACAGGGGGCGTCGAGAGACCCAGTACTTC. The chain recombines TRBV25-1 with TRBJ2-5, with 10 bases lining up with TRBD1. Looked up from germline, CDR1 is MGHDK and CDR2 is SYGVNS. This CDR3 is 18 amino acids long. Trimming removed 4 bases from V and 4 bases from J; junction bases left unmatched: 15.

CDR3 amino acids: CASSKTGTYEQYF. CDR3 DNA sequence: TGTGCCAGCAGCAAAACGGGAACCTACGAGCAGTACTTC. V and J are TRBV7-8 and TRBJ2-7; perhaps TRBD2 as D (5 bases). Germline V gene lookup returns CDR1 SGHVS and CDR2 FQNEAQ. The length of the CDR3 is 13 residues. The ends were cut back, 5 bases at V and 2 bases at J, with 10 bases in the middle.

CDR3 region: CASSLGLAGNTGELFF. In nucleotides, the CDR3 is TGTGCCAGCAGCTTAGGACTAGCGGGGAACACCGGGGAGCTGTTTTTT. V is TRBV7-2 and J is TRBJ2-2, with 10 bases that match TRBD2. From germline, CDR1 is SGHTA and CDR2 FQGNSA. This CDR3 is built from 16 residues. J lost 1 base, V lost 1 base, and 0 bases had no gene match.

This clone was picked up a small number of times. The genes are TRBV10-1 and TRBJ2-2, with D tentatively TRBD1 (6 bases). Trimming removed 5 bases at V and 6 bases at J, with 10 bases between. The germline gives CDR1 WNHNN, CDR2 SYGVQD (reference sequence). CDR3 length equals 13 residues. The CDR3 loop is CASSYTGSGELFF. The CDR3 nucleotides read TGCGCCAGCAGTTACACAGGGTCCGGGGAGCTGTTTTTT.

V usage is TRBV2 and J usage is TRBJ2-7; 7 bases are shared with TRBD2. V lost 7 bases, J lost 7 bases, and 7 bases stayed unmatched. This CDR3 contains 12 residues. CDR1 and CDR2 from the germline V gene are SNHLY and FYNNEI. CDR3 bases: TGTGCCAGCACCCGCTGGGGGGGGGAGCAGTACTTC. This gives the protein CASTRWGGEQYF.

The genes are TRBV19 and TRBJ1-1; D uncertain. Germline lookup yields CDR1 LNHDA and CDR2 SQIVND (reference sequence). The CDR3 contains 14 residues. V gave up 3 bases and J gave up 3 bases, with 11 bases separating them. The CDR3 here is CASSMVGLDTEAFF. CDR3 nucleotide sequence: TGTGCCAGTAGTATGGTAGGCCTGGACACTGAAGCTTTCTTT. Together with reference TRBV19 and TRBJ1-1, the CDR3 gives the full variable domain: DGGITQSPKYLFRKEGQNVTLSCEQNLNHDAMYWYRQDPGQGLRLIYYSQIVNDFQKGDIAEGYSVSREKKESFPLTVTSAQKNPTAFYLCASSMVGLDTEAFFGQGTRLTVV.

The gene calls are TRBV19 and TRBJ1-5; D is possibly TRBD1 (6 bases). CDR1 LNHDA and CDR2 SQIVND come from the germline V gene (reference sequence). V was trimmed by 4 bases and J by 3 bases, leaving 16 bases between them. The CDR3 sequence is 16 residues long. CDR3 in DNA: TGTGCCAGTAGTACTTCTCCAGACAGGCCCAATCAGCCCCAGCATTTT. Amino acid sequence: CASSTSPDRPNQPQHF.